This T cell receptor beta chain comes out of a study of control samples from healthy donors and cancer patients. The table came from immunoSEQ multiplex PCR; TCRdb's copy has only in-frame clones and leaves some out. This table has approximately 70,000 clones, approximately 84% appearing once. This CDR3 comprises 16 residues. Germline CDR1 reads SGHNT; CDR2 reads YENEEA. V was pared by 0 bases and J by 2 bases, with 12 bases between. The sequencing input was blood. The source is a man in his fifties or sixties in good health. The chain joins TRBV11-3 to TRBJ2-3; D is possibly TRBD1 (5 bases). CDR3 DNA sequence: TGTGCCAGCAGCTTAGATCGTCCTGGACACACAGATACGCAGTATTTT. Its protein is CASSLDRPGHTDTQYF. The complete variable domain, with remaining parts taken from reference TRBV11-3 and TRBJ2-3, reads EAGVVQSPRYKIIEKKQPVAFWCNPISGHNTLYWYLQNLGQGPELLIRYENEEAVDDSQLPKDRFSAERLKGVDSTLKIQPAELGDSAVYLCASSLDRPGHTDTQYFGPGTRLTVL.